This T cell receptor beta chain was captured in a study of vaccination and CD4 T cells after COVID-19. Overall study context: Blood was drawn a median around 72 days post second dose, range 14 to 241.

This clonotype was observed a few times. Its antigen is unknown. Oncomine TCR Beta short-read sequencing was applied to DNA from cultured CD4+ T cells. Via MiXCR, TCRdb re-called the PCR reads, giving one row per CDR3 protein. Among approximately 9,300 distinct CDR3 sequences listed, about 23% were seen once. CDR3 size: 15 residues. V lost 6 bases to trimming and J lost 0 bases, with 12 bases between them. Germline values: CDR1 MNHNS, CDR2 SASEGT. Noted treatment: approximately nine-day PBMC culture with coronavirus spike peptide pools or control peptides (ViraFEST assay). The receptor's source is a human donor who received a COVID-19 vaccine. J is TRBJ1-5 and V is TRBV6-1, with TRBD1 as a possible D gene (5 bases). This material consisted of CD4+ T cells from blood, cultured in vitro, taken before SARS-CoV-2 vaccination. The CDR3 nucleotides are TGTGCCAGCAGACTGACAGTTTATAGCAATCAGCCCCAGCATTTT. This codes for CASRLTVYSNQPQHF.